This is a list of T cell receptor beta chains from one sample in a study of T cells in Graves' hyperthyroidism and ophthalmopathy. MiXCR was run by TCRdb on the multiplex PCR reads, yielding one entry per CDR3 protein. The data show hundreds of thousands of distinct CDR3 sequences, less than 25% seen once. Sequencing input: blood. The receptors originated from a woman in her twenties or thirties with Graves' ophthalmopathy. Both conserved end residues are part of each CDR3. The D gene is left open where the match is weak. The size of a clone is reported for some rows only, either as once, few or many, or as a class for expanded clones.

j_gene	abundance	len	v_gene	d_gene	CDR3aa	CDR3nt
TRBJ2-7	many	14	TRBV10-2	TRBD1	CASSRQGDSYEQYF	TGCGCCAGCAGCAGACAGGGGGACTCCTACGAGCAGTACTTC
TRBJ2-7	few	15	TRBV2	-	CASSRDREKTYEQYF	TGTGCCAGCAGTAGAGACAGAGAAAAAACCTACGAGCAGTACTTC
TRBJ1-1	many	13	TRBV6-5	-	CASSRDGNTEAFF	TGTGCCAGCAGTCGGGACGGGAACACTGAAGCTTTCTTT
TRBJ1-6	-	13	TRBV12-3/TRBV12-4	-	CASSPRDNSPLHF	TGTGCCAGCAGCCCCCGAGATAATTCACCCCTCCACTTT
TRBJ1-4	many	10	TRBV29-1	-	CSVVEGELFF	TGCAGCGTTGTAGAGGGGGAACTGTTTTTT
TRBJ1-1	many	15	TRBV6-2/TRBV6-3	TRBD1	CASSTIGQGNSEAFF	TGTGCCAGCAGTACCATAGGACAGGGTAACTCTGAAGCTTTCTTT
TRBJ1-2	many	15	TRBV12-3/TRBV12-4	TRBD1	CASSLTGGLGYGYTF	TGTGCCAGCAGCCTAACAGGGGGCTTGGGCTATGGCTACACCTTC
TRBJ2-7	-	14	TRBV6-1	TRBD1	CASSGGTGFYEQYF	TGTGCCAGCAGTGGCGGGACAGGGTTCTACGAGCAGTACTTC
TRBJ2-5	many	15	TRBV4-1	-	CASSQIPEPQETQYF	TGCGCCAGCAGCCAAATACCCGAACCCCAAGAGACCCAGTACTTC
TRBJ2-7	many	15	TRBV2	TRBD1	CASSRDRGPMDEQYF	TGTGCCAGCTCCCGGGACAGGGGGCCGATGGACGAGCAGTACTTC
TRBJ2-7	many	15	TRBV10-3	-	CAISDPSRGDYEQYF	TGTGCCATCAGTGACCCGAGCAGGGGGGATTACGAGCAGTACTTC
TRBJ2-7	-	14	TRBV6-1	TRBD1	CASRTRTGFYEQYF	TGTGCCAGCAGAACCCGGACAGGGTTCTACGAGCAGTACTTC
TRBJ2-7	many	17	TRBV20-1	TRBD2	CSARGLAGGPQIYEQYF	TGCAGTGCTAGAGGACTAGCGGGGGGCCCGCAAATTTACGAGCAGTACTTC
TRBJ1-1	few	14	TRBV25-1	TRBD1	CASSVGTGATEAFF	TGTGCCAGCAGTGTAGGGACAGGGGCCACTGAAGCTTTCTTT
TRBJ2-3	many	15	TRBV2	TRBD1	CASTAGTGGTDTQYF	TGTGCCAGCACCGCCGGGACAGGGGGGACAGATACGCAGTATTTT
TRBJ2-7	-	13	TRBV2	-	CASSDPYTYEQYF	TGTGCCAGCAGTGACCCGTACACCTACGAGCAGTACTTC
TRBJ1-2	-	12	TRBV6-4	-	CASSDSMGGYTF	TGTGCCAGCAGTGACTCGATGGGAGGCTACACCTTC
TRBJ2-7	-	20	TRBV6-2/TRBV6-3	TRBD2	CASSYSNKDSGGPQRYEQYF	TGTGCCAGCAGTTACTCGAATAAGGATAGCGGGGGGCCCCAACGCTACGAGCAGTACTTC
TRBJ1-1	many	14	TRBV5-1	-	CASSLEGEGTEAFF	TGCGCCAGCAGCTTGGAAGGGGAGGGGACTGAAGCTTTCTTT
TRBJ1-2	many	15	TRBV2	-	CASTPRTANNYGYTF	TGTGCCAGCACCCCCCGGACAGCTAATAACTATGGCTACACCTTC
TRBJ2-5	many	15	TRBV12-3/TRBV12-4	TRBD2	CASSSTSVGGETQYF	TGTGCCAGCAGTTCCACTAGCGTCGGAGGGGAGACCCAGTACTTC
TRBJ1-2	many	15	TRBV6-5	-	CASSYSWSSNYGYTF	TGTGCCAGCAGTTACTCATGGAGCTCGAACTATGGCTACACCTTC
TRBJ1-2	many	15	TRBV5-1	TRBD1	CASSSGTGGERGYTF	TGCGCCAGCAGCTCCGGGACAGGGGGCGAACGAGGCTACACCTTC
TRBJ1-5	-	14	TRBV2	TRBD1	CASRAGTGHQPQHF	TGTGCCAGCAGGGCCGGGACAGGACATCAGCCCCAGCATTTT
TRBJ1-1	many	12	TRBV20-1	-	CSASGQNTEAFF	TGCAGTGCCTCGGGACAGAACACTGAAGCTTTCTTT
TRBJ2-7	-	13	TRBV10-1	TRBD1	CASSGTGADEQYF	TGCGCCAGCTCCGGGACAGGGGCTGACGAGCAGTACTTC
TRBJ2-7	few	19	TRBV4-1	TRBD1	CASSQDSGQGASIYYEQYF	TGCGCCAGCAGCCAAGATAGTGGACAGGGGGCTTCAATTTACTATGAGCAGTACTTC
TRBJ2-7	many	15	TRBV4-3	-	CASRQSKGLFYEQYF	TGCGCCAGCAGGCAAAGTAAAGGACTCTTCTACGAGCAGTACTTC
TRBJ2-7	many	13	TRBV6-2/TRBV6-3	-	CASSYSYIYEQYF	TGTGCCAGCAGTTACTCGTACATCTACGAGCAGTACTTC
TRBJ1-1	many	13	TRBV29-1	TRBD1	CSASGTVKTEAFF	TGCAGCGCCTCCGGGACAGTTAAGACTGAAGCTTTCTTT
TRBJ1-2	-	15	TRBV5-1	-	CASSDGSGGNYGYTF	TGCGCCAGCAGCGACGGCTCGGGGGGGAACTATGGCTACACCTTC
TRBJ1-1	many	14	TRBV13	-	CASSFQGWNTEAFF	TGTGCCAGCAGCTTTCAGGGGTGGAACACTGAAGCTTTCTTT
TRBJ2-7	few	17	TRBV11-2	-	CASSFLEGSGIGYEQYF	TGTGCCAGCAGCTTTCTTGAGGGCAGCGGAATAGGCTACGAGCAGTACTTC
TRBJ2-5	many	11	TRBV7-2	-	CASSLAETQYF	TGTGCCAGCAGCTTAGCGGAGACCCAGTACTTC
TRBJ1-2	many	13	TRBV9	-	CASSVTGYYGYTF	TGTGCCAGCAGCGTCACAGGGTACTATGGCTACACCTTC
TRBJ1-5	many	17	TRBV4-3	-	CASSQDPAGSLHQPQHF	TGCGCCAGCAGCCAAGATCCAGCAGGATCTCTTCATCAGCCCCAGCATTTT
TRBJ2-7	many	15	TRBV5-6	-	CASSLVDTQSYEQYF	TGTGCCAGCAGCTTGGTAGATACACAATCATACGAGCAGTACTTC
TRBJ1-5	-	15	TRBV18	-	CASSLGDSSNQPQHF	TGTGCCAGCTCACTCGGAGATAGTAGCAATCAGCCCCAGCATTTT
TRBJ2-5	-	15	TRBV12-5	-	CASGLVGLGRETQYF	TGTGCTAGTGGTTTGGTAGGATTGGGTCGGGAGACCCAGTACTTC